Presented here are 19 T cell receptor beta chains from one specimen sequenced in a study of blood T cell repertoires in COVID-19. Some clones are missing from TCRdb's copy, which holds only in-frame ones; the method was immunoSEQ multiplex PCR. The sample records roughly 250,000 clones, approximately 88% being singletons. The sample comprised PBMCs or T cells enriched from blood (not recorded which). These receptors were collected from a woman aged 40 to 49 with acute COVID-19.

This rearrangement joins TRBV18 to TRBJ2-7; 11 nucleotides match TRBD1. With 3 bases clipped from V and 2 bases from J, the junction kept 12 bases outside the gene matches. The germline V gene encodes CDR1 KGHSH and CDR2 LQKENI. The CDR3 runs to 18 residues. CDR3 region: CASSPFAKGQGGAYEQYF. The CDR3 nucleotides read TGTGCCAGCTCACCCTTCGCCAAGGGACAGGGGGGTGCCTACGAGCAGTACTTC. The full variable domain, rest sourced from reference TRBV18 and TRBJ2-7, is NAGVMQNPRHLVRRRGQEARLRCSPMKGHSHVYWYRQLPEEGLKFMVYLQKENIIDESGMPKERFSAEFPKEGPSILRIQQVVRGDSAAYFCASSPFAKGQGGAYEQYFGPGTRLTVT.

CDR3 sequence: CASSLSIGGLGANEQFF. The CDR3 DNA sequence: TGTGCCAGCAGCCTTAGTATTGGGGGCTTGGGGGCGAATGAGCAGTTCTTC. V and J are TRBV7-3 and TRBJ2-1, with TRBD1 as a possible D gene (6 bases). The CDR3 length is 17 residues. The germline V gene encodes CDR1 SGHTA and CDR2 FQGTGA. Trimming removed 5 bases at V and 7 bases at J, with 24 bases between.

The CDR3 loop is CASSLSAPRKLFF. The CDR3 DNA follows: TGTGCCAGCAGCTTATCTGCCCCGAGGAAACTGTTTTTT. The rearrangement uses TRBV13 and TRBJ1-4; D gene unclear. The CDR3 extends over 13 amino acids. The germline CDR1 and CDR2 sequences are PRHDT and FYEKMQ (reference sequence). Between the trimmed V and J ends, which lost 2 bases and 11 bases, there was a span of 12 bases.

CDR3 sequence reads: CASSPLILAGSYEQYF. In nucleotides, the CDR3 is TGCGCCAGCAGCCCTCTCATACTAGCGGGCTCCTACGAGCAGTACTTC. This rearrangement joins TRBV4-1 to TRBJ2-7; 9 bases map to TRBD2. The CDR3 loop spans 16 amino acids. V lost 4 bases to trimming and J lost 0 bases; unmatched junction nucleotides: 7. Germline-derived CDR1 and CDR2 are MGHRA and YSYEKL.

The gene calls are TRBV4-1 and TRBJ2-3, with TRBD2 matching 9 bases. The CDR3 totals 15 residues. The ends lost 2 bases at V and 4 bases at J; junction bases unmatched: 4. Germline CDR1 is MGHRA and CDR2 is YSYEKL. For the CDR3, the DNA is TGCGCCAGCAGCCAAATTAGCGGGAGCGCAGATACGCAGTATTTT. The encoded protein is CASSQISGSADTQYF.

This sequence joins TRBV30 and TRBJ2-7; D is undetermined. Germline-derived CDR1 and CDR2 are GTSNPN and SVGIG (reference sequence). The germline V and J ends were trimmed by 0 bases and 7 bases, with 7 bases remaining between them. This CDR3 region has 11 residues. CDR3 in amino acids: CAWSVTNEQYF. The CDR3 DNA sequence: TGTGCCTGGAGTGTAACAAATGAGCAGTACTTC.

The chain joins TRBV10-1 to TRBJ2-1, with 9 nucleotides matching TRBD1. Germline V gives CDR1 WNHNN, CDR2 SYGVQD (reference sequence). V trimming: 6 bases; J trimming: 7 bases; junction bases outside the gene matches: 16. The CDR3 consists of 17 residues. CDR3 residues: CASSLSATGGDRNEQFF. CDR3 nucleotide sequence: TGCGCCAGCAGCCTATCCGCGACAGGGGGAGATAGGAATGAGCAGTTCTTC.

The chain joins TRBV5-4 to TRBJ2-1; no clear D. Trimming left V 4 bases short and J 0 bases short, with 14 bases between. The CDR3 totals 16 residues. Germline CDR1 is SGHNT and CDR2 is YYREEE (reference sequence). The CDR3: CASSPTGSSSYNEQFF. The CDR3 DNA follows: TGTGCCAGCAGCCCGACTGGATCAAGCTCCTACAATGAGCAGTTCTTC.

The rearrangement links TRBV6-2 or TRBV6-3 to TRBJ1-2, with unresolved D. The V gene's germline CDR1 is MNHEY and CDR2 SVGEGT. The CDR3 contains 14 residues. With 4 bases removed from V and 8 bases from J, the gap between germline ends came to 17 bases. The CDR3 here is CASSSPSSAGGYTF. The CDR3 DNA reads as TGTGCCAGCAGTTCCCCGTCTTCAGCAGGAGGCTACACCTTC.

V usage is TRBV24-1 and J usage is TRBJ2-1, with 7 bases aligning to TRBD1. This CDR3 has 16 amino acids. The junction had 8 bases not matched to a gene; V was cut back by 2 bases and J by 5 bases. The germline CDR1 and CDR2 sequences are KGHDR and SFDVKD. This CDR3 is CATSDSRQGEDNEQFF. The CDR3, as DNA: TGTGCCACCAGTGATTCCCGACAGGGAGAAGACAATGAGCAGTTCTTC.

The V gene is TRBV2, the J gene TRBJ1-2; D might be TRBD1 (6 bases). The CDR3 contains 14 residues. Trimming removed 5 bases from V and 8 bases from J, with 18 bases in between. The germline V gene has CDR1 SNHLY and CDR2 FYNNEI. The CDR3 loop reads CASSPWDIRRGYTF. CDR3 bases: TGTGCCAGCAGTCCCTGGGACATTCGGCGGGGCTACACCTTC.

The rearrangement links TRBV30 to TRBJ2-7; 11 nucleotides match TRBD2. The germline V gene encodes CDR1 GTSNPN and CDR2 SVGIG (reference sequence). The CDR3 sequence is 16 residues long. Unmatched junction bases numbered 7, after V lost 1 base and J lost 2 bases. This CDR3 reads CAWSAGLAAIAYEQYF. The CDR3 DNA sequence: TGTGCCTGGAGTGCGGGACTAGCGGCAATAGCCTACGAGCAGTACTTC.

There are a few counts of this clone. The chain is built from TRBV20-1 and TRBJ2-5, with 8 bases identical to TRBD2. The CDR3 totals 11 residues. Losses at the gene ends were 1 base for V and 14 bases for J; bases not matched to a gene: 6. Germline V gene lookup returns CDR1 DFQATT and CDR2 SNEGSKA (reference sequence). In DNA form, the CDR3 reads TGCAGTGCTAGAGGCGGGGGGTACGTCTACTTC. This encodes CSARGGGYVYF.

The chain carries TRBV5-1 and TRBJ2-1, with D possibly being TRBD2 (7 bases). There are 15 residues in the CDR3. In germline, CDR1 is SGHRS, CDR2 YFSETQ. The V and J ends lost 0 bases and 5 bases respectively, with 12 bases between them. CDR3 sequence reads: CASSLVSGDNNEQFF. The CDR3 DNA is TGCGCCAGCAGCTTGGTCAGCGGGGACAACAATGAGCAGTTCTTC.

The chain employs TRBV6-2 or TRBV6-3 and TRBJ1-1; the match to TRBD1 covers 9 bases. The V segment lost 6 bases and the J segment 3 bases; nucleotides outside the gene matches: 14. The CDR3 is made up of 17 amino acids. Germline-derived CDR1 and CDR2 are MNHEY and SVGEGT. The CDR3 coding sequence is TGTGCCAGCAGCTCTATAAAGGGGTGGACAGGGGACACTGAAGCTTTCTTT. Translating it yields CASSSIKGWTGDTEAFF.

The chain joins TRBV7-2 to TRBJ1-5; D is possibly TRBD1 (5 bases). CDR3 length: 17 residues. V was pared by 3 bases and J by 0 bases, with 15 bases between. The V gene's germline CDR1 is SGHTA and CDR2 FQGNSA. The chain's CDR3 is CASSLISGTYSNQPQHF. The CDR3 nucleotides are TGTGCCAGCAGCTTGATTTCGGGGACTTATAGCAATCAGCCCCAGCATTTT.

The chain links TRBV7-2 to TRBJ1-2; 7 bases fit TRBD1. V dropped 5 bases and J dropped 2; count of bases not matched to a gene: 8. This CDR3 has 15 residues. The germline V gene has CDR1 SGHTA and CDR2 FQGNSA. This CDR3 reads CASSPLGTANYGYTF. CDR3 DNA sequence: TGTGCCAGCAGCCCCCTTGGGACAGCCAACTATGGCTACACCTTC.

CDR3 amino acids: CASRRTSGSSNEQFF. The DNA of the CDR3 is TGCGCCAGCAGAAGGACTAGCGGGAGTTCAAATGAGCAGTTCTTC. The rearrangement uses TRBV10-1 and TRBJ2-1; TRBD2 matches 13 bases. The CDR3 covers 15 residues. After removal of 6 bases from V and 7 bases from J, the junction contained 6 bases not matched to a gene. CDR1 is WNHNN and CDR2 is SYGVQD in the germline V gene (reference sequence).

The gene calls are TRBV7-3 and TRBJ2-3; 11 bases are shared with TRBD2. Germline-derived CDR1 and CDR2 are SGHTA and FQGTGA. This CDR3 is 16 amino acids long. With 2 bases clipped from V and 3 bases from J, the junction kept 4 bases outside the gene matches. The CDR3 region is CASSLALAGATDTQYF. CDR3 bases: TGTGCCAGCAGCTTAGCACTAGCGGGAGCTACAGATACGCAGTATTTT.